Shown below are 21 T cell receptor beta chains from a single sample sequenced in a study of blood T cell repertoires in COVID-19. Profiling relied on immunoSEQ multiplex PCR, and the TCRdb table lists in-frame clones only, not all of them. The sample gives 100,000 to 130,000 clones, less than 75% of which show up once; 1.8% is in the top ten. Sequencing was done on a sample of peripheral blood. These receptors originate from a woman between 40 and 55 years old with acute or convalescent COVID-19.

V usage is TRBV7-6 and J usage is TRBJ2-1, with 11 nucleotides matching TRBD2. This CDR3 is built from 17 residues. V dropped 0 bases and J dropped 5; count of bases not matched to a gene: 6. Germline lookup yields CDR1 SGHVS and CDR2 FNYEAQ. The CDR3, as DNA: TGTGCCAGCAGCTTAGCGGTCCTAGCGGGGGGCCACAATGAGCAGTTCTTC. It encodes CASSLAVLAGGHNEQFF.

The gene calls are TRBV5-1 and TRBJ1-2; 7 nucleotides align to TRBD1. V shed 0 bases and J 8 bases; nucleotides not matched to a gene: 4. Germline V CDR1 and CDR2: SGHRS, YFSETQ. The CDR3 sequence is 13 residues long. The CDR3 loop is CASSLGTGGGYTF. The CDR3 DNA is TGCGCCAGCAGCTTGGGGACAGGAGGCGGCTACACCTTC.

This clone was seen only a few times. The V and J genes are TRBV2 and TRBJ2-3; 7 bases match TRBD2. In germline, CDR1 is SNHLY, CDR2 FYNNEI. CDR3 size: 14 residues. J gave up 0 bases and V 6 bases, and 3 bases lay outside the gene matches. CDR3 coding DNA: TGTGCCAGCAGGAGCGGGGCAAGCACAGATACGCAGTATTTT. The encoded protein is CASRSGASTDTQYF. Looking up the rest from reference TRBV2 and TRBJ2-3 gives the full variable domain: EPEVTQTPSHQVTQMGQEVILRCVPISNHLYFYWYRQILGQKVEFLVSFYNNEISEKSEIFDDQFSVERPDGSNFTLKIRSTKLEDSAMYFCASRSGASTDTQYFGPGTRLTVL.

The V call is TRBV19, the J call TRBJ2-1, with TRBD2 identical over 9 bases. This CDR3 has 16 residues. V shed 3 bases and J 5 bases; nucleotides not matched to a gene: 8. CDR1 is LNHDA, CDR2 SQIVND, per germline (reference sequence). The CDR3 coding sequence is TGTGCCAGTAGTATGGTTTCTGGCGGGAGGGACAATGAGCAGTTCTTC. Translating gives CASSMVSGGRDNEQFF. Full variable domain (missing parts from reference TRBV19 and TRBJ2-1): DGGITQSPKYLFRKEGQNVTLSCEQNLNHDAMYWYRQDPGQGLRLIYYSQIVNDFQKGDIAEGYSVSREKKESFPLTVTSAQKNPTAFYLCASSMVSGGRDNEQFFGPGTRLTVL.

A few counts support this clone. The chain links TRBV4-1 to TRBJ1-2; 10 nucleotides align to TRBD1. V was clipped by 1 base and J by 2 bases; unmatched bases: 7. CDR1 is MGHRA and CDR2 is YSYEKL in the germline V gene. The CDR3 extends over 17 amino acids. The CDR3 DNA is TGCGCCAGCAGCCAAGGGGGGACAGGGGTAAAAAACTATGGCTACACCTTC. This sequence encodes CASSQGGTGVKNYGYTF.

The chain uses TRBV6-5 and TRBJ2-1; perhaps TRBD1 as D (5 bases). V was pared by 5 bases and J by 7 bases, with 15 bases between. This CDR3 comprises 14 residues. Germline CDR1 is MNHEY and CDR2 is SVGAGI. CDR3 DNA sequence: TGTGCCAGCAGTCGAAGGGAAGGGGTAAATGAGCAGTTCTTC. As protein: CASSRREGVNEQFF.

The J gene is TRBJ2-3, the V gene TRBV7-2; 9 bases map to TRBD1. J lost 6 bases, V lost 5 bases, and 6 bases had no gene match. The CDR3 contains 14 residues. CDR1 is SGHTA, CDR2 FQGNSA, per germline. The CDR3 sequence is CASSIQGARDTQYF. The CDR3 bases are TGTGCCAGCAGCATACAGGGGGCAAGGGATACGCAGTATTTT.

This chain uses TRBV6-5 with TRBJ2-2; TRBD1 might be the D (6 bases). V was cut by 4 bases and J by 1 base, with 7 bases left in between. The CDR3 runs to 14 residues. Per germline, CDR1 MNHEY and CDR2 SVGAGI. The CDR3 loop is CASSSTGNTGELFF. The DNA of the CDR3 is TGTGCCAGCAGTTCGACAGGGAACACCGGGGAGCTGTTTTTT.

V usage is TRBV6-5 and J usage is TRBJ1-4; 8 positions agree with TRBD1. The V segment lost 6 bases and the J segment 8 bases; nucleotides outside the gene matches: 5. CDR1 MNHEY and CDR2 SVGAGI come from the germline V gene. CDR3 length: 13 amino acids. In nucleotides, the CDR3 is TGTGCCAGCAGCGGGACAGGAGGAGAAAAACTGTTTTTT. It yields the protein CASSGTGGEKLFF.

The V gene is TRBV4-3, the J gene TRBJ1-6; TRBD1 agrees at 9 bases. In germline, CDR1 is LGHNA, CDR2 YSLEER. V shed 4 bases, J shed 7 bases, and the junction held 8 bases outside the gene matches. The CDR3 length is 16 residues. The chain's CDR3 is CASSPDRGSLNSPLHF. CDR3 nucleotides: TGCGCCAGCAGCCCGGACAGGGGTTCCTTGAATTCACCCCTCCACTTT.

The chain couples TRBV3-1 (or the pseudogene TRBV3-2) to TRBJ2-2; D is unresolved. V lost 4 bases and J 1 base, leaving 13 bases between the germline ends. The germline CDR1 and CDR2 sequences are LGHDT and YNNKEL (reference sequence). This CDR3 has 16 amino acids. CDR3 sequence: CASSPDGSWNTGELFF. CDR3 bases: TGTGCCAGCAGCCCTGACGGGTCGTGGAACACCGGGGAGCTGTTTTTT.

This rearrangement joins TRBV5-1 to TRBJ2-2; 7 nucleotides line up with TRBD1. Germline CDR1 reads SGHRS; CDR2 reads YFSETQ. The V segment lost 4 bases and the J segment 0 bases; nucleotides outside the gene matches: 6. The CDR3 is 16 residues long. The CDR3 nucleotides read TGCGCCAGCAGCCATTTAGGGACAGCGAACACCGGGGAGCTGTTTTTT. It translates to CASSHLGTANTGELFF.

The chain links TRBV19 to TRBJ2-7; D not certain. This CDR3 has 15 residues. Germline V gene lookup returns CDR1 LNHDA and CDR2 SQIVND (reference sequence). V was trimmed by 0 bases and J by 6 bases, leaving 15 bases between them. The CDR3 nucleotides are TGTGCCAGTAGTATAGATCCTCATCCCGAGGTCGAGCAGTACTTC. Translated, it gives CASSIDPHPEVEQYF.

This clone was seen a few times. V is TRBV28 and J is TRBJ2-7; TRBD1 matches at 8 bases. Germline CDR1 and CDR2: MDHEN and SYDVKM. With 5 bases clipped from V and 3 bases from J, the junction kept 12 bases outside the gene matches. The CDR3 runs to 16 residues. The CDR3 DNA reads TGTGCCAGCAGTCCCCTTACCGGGACAGGAGGCTACGAGCAGTACTTC. It translates to CASSPLTGTGGYEQYF.

This clone appeared a few times. This chain links TRBV2 with TRBJ2-3; the match to TRBD2 covers 10 bases. With V trimmed by 6 bases and J by 13 bases, 7 bases remained unmatched. CDR1 is SNHLY and CDR2 is FYNNEI in the germline V gene. The CDR3 contains 12 residues. The CDR3 region has the DNA TGTGCCAGCAGACCCACTAGCGGGGAAAAGTATTTT. The encoded protein is CASRPTSGEKYF.

This chain uses TRBV5-5 with TRBJ1-2; 8 bases fit TRBD1. Germline assignment: CDR1 SGHKS and CDR2 YYEKEE (reference sequence). J gave up 2 bases and V 3 bases, and 9 bases lay outside the gene matches. CDR3 length: 16 residues. The CDR3 protein is CASSSYRGSFNYGYTF. In DNA form, the CDR3 reads TGTGCCAGCAGCTCCTACAGGGGGAGCTTCAACTATGGCTACACCTTC.

The CDR3 nucleotides are TGCGCCAGCAGCTCGGCGGTGGGACAGGGGGACTATGGCTACACCTTC. Its translation is CASSSAVGQGDYGYTF. The chain uses TRBV5-1 and TRBJ1-2, with 11 bases fitting TRBD1. CDR3 size: 16 residues. The trim removed 3 bases at V and 3 bases at J, leaving 7 bases unmatched. CDR1 is SGHRS, CDR2 YFSETQ, per germline.

This clone was seen at least ten times. The chain is built from TRBV14 and TRBJ2-2; D is uncertain. The germline V gene encodes CDR1 SGHDN and CDR2 FVKESK. The length of the CDR3 is 13 residues. Trimming removed 1 base at V and 7 bases at J, with 7 bases between. CDR3 protein: CASSQVEHGELFF. DNA of the CDR3: TGTGCCAGCAGCCAAGTGGAGCACGGGGAGCTGTTTTTT.

The chain recombines TRBV7-2 with TRBJ2-1; 7 bases line up with TRBD1. In germline, CDR1 is SGHTA, CDR2 FQGNSA. The CDR3 is 17 residues long. V lost 3 bases and J lost 5; bases outside the gene matches: 13. This chain's CDR3 is CASSFLPTNRGDNEQFF. In DNA, the CDR3 is TGTGCCAGCAGCTTCTTGCCCACTAACAGGGGAGACAATGAGCAGTTCTTC.

This clone has just one count. The V gene is TRBV28, the J gene TRBJ1-1; D unresolved. The germline V gene encodes CDR1 MDHEN and CDR2 SYDVKM. V was shortened by 5 bases and J by 1 base, with 11 bases between the two germline ends. This CDR3 has 14 residues. The CDR3 nucleotides are TGTGCCAGCAGTCCCCCCAGTGGGAACACTGAAGCTTTCTTT. This codes for CASSPPSGNTEAFF.

The J gene is TRBJ2-2, the V gene TRBV19, with TRBD1 matching over 7 bases. The CDR3 length is 15 residues. The V gene's germline CDR1 is LNHDA and CDR2 SQIVND (reference sequence). The V segment lost 3 bases and the J segment 1 base; nucleotides outside the gene matches: 2. CDR3 DNA: TGTGCCAGTAGTATCCGGACAGGGAACACCGGGGAGCTGTTTTTT. Encoded protein: CASSIRTGNTGELFF.